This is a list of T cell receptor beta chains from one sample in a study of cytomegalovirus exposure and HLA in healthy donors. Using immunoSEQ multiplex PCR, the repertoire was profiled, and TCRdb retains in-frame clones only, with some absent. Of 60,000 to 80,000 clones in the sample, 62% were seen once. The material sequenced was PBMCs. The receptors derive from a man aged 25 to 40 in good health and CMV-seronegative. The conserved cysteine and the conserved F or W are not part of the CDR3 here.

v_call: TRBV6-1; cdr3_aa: ASSERGVYNEQF
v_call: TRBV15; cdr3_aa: ATSSPGGVYGYT
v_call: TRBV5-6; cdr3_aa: ASSLGDSHYEQY
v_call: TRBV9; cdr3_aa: ASSVGLSGLAGDSEQF
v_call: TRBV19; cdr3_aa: ASRVDRNTEAF
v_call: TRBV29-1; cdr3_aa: SVDGAARGYT
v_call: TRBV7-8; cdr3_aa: ASSSGTVNEKLF
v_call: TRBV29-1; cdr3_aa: SVESGDTDTQY
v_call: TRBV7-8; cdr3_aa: ASILGGGLSEKLF
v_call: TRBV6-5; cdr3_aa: ASSMTGLETDTQY